This TCR beta chain was sequenced in a study of T cell responses to AZD1222 COVID-19 vaccine. Data came from immunoSEQ multiplex PCR; TCRdb stores just in-frame clones and leaves some out. The sample lists about 70,000 clones; 75% to 90% were seen once. Study-wide findings and caveats: Targets within unmutated variant regions were reportedly found for nearly half of spike-specific TCRs. AZD1222 recipients seropositive at baseline numbered only 5 to 7. Repertoire sampling was restricted to post-peak T cell response timepoints.

Regarding this clone: Its target is not known.

Trimming took 4 bases from V and 1 from J, leaving 13 bases between them. This CDR3 region has 14 residues. The germline V gene has CDR1 SQVTM and CDR2 ANQGSEA. The sequenced sample was peripheral blood, obtained on day 0 of AZD1222 vaccination. The V and J genes are TRBV29-1 and TRBJ1-1; a possible D gene is TRBD1 (5 bases). The origin of this receptor is an adult in good health. In nucleotides, the CDR3 is TGCAGCGTTGGCCCGGGGGGGTGGAACACTGAAGCTTTCTTT. It encodes CSVGPGGWNTEAFF.